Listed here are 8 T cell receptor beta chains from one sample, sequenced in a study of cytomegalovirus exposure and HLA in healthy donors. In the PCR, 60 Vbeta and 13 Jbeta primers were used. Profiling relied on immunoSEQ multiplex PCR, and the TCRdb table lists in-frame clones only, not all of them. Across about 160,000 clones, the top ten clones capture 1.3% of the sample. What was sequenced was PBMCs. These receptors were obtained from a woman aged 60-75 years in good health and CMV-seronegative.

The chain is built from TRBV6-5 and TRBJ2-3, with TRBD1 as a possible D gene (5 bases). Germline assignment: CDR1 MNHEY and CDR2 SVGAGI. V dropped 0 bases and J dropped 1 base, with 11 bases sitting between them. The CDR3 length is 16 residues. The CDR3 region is CASSYSIVGGTDTQYF. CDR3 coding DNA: TGTGCCAGCAGTTACTCGATCGTAGGGGGCACAGATACGCAGTATTTT.

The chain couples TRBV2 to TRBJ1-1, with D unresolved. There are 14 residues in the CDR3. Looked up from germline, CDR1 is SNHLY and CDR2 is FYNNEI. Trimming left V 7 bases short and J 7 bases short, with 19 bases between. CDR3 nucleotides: TGTGCCAGCAAAGGAAGTGCTAGGAGACGTGAAGCTTTCTTT. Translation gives CASKGSARRREAFF.

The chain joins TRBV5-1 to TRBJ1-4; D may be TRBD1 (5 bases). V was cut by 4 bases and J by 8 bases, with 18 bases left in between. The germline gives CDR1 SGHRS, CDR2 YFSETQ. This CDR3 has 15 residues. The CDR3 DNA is TGCGCCAGCAGCCCGAACGCCGCGCGGGGGGAAAAACTGTTTTTT. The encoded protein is CASSPNAARGEKLFF.

The CDR3 loop reads CATSRAGRANYGYTF. The DNA of the CDR3 is TGTGCCACCAGCAGAGCAGGCAGGGCAAACTATGGCTACACCTTC. The rearrangement joins TRBV15 to TRBJ1-2, with D possibly TRBD1 on 5 matching bases. The CDR3 length is 15 residues. V was clipped by 1 base and J by 2 bases, with 11 bases between them. The germline V gene encodes CDR1 LNHNV and CDR2 YYDKDF (reference sequence). The complete variable domain, with remaining parts taken from reference TRBV15 and TRBJ1-2, reads DAMVIQNPRYQVTQFGKPVTLSCSQTLNHNVMYWYQQKSSQAPKLLFHYYDKDFNNEADTPDNFQSRRPNTSFCFLDIRSPGLGDTAMYLCATSRAGRANYGYTFGSGTRLTVV.

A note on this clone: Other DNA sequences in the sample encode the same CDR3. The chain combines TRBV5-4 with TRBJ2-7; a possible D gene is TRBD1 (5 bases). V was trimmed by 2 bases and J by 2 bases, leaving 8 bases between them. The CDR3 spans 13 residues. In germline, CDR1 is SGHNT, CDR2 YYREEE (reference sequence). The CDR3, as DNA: TGTGCCAGCAGCTTCGACAGACCCTACGAGCAGTACTTC. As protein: CASSFDRPYEQYF. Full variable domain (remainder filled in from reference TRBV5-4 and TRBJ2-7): ETGVTQSPTHLIKTRGQQVTLRCSSQSGHNTVSWYQQALGQGPQFIFQYYREEENGRGNFPPRFSGLQFPNYSSELNVNALELDDSALYLCASSFDRPYEQYFGPGTRLTVT.

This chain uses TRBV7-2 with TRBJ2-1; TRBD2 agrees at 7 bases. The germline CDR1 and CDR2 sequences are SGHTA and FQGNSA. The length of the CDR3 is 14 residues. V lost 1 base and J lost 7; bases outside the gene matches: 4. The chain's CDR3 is CASSLVGLPNEQFF. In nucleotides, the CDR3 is TGTGCCAGCAGCTTAGTGGGACTACCAAATGAGCAGTTCTTC. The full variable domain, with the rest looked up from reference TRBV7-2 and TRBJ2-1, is GAGVSQSPSNKVTEKGKDVELRCDPISGHTALYWYRQSLGQGLEFLIYFQGNSAPDKSGLPSDRFSAERTGGSVSTLTIQRTQQEDSAVYLCASSLVGLPNEQFFGPGTRLTVL.

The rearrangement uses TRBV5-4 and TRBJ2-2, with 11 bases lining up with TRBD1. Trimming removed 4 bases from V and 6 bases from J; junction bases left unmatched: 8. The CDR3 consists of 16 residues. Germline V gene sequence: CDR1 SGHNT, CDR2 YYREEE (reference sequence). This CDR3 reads CASSPGQGAVAGELFF. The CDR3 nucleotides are TGTGCCAGCAGCCCCGGACAGGGGGCCGTCGCCGGGGAGCTGTTTTTT. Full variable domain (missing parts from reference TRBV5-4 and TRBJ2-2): ETGVTQSPTHLIKTRGQQVTLRCSSQSGHNTVSWYQQALGQGPQFIFQYYREEENGRGNFPPRFSGLQFPNYSSELNVNALELDDSALYLCASSPGQGAVAGELFFGEGSRLTVL.

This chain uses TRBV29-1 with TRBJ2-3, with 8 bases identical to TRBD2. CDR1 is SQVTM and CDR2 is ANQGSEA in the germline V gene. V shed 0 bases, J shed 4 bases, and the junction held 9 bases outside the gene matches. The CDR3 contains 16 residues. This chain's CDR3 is CSVEDLSGELSDTQYF. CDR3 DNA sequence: TGCAGCGTTGAAGACCTTAGCGGGGAGCTCTCAGATACGCAGTATTTT.